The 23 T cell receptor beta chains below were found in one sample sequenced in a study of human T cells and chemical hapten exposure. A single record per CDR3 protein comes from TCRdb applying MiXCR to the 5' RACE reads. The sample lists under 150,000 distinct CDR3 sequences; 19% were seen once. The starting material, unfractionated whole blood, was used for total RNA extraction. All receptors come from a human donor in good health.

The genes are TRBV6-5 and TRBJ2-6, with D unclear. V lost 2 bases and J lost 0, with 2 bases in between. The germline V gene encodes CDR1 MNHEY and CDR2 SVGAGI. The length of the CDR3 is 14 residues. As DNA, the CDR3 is TGTGCCAGCAGTTACAACTCTGGGGCCAACGTCCTGACTTTC. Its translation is CASSYNSGANVLTF.

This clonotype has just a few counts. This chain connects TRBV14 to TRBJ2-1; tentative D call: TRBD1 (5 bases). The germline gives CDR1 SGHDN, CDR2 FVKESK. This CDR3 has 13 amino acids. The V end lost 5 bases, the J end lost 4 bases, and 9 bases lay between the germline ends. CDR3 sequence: CASSNQGYNEQFF. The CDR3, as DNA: TGTGCCAGCAGCAACCAGGGTTACAATGAGCAGTTCTTC.

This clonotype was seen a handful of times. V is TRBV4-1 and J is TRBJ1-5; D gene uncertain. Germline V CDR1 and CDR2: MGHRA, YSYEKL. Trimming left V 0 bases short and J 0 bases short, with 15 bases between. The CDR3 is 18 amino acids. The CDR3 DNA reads TGCGCCAGCAGCCAAGAAGGCATTAATAAGTATAGCAATCAGCCCCAGCATTTT. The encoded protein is CASSQEGINKYSNQPQHF.

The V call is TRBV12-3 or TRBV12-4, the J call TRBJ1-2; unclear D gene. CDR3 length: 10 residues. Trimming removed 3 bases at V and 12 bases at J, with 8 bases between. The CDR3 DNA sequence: TGTGCCAGCAGTTTGGGCAGCGACACCTTC. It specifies CASSLGSDTF.

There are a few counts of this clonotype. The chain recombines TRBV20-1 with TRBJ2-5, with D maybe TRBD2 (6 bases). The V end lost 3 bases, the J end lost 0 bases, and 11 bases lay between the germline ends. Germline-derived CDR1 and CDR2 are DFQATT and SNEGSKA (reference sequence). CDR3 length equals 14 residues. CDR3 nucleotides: TGCAGTGCTAGGAGTTCTAGCGACCAAGAGACCCAGTACTTC. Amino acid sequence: CSARSSSDQETQYF.

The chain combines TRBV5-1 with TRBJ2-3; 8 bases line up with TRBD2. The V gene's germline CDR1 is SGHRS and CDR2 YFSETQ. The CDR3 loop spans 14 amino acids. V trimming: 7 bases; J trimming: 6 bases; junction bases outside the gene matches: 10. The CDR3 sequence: CASSSGGVRDTQYF. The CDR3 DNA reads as TGCGCCAGCTCGTCCGGGGGGGTTCGCGATACGCAGTATTTT.

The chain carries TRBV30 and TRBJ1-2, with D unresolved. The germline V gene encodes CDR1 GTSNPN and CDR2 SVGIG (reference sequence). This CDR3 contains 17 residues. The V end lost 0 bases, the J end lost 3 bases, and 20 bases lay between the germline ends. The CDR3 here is CAWSVLSQNPRDYGYTF. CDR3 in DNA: TGTGCCTGGAGTGTACTAAGTCAGAACCCGCGGGACTATGGCTACACCTTC.

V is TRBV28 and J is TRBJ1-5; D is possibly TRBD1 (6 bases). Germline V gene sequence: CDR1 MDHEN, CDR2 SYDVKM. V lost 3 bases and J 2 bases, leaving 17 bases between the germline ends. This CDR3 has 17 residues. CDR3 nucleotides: TGTGCCAGCAGTTTCCTTAGGGCCAGGGGTGGCAATCAGCCCCAGCATTTT. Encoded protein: CASSFLRARGGNQPQHF.

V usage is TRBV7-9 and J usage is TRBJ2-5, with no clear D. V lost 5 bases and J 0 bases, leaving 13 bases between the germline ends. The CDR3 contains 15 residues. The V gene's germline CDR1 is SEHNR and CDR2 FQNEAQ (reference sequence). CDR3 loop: CASSVLKGNQETQYF. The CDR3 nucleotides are TGTGCCAGCAGCGTCCTCAAGGGAAACCAAGAGACCCAGTACTTC. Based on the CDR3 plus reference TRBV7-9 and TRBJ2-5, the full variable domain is DTGVSQNPRHKITKRGQNVTFRCDPISEHNRLYWYRQTLGQGPEFLTYFQNEAQLEKSRLLSDRFSAERPKGSFSTLEIQRTEQGDSAMYLCASSVLKGNQETQYFGPGTRLLVL.

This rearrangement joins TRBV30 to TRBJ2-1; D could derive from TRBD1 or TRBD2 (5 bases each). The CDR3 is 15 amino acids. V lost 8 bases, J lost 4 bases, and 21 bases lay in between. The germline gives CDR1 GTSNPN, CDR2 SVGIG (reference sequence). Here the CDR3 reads CAGTWDLHLYNEQFF. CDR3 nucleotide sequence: TGTGCCGGAACATGGGACCTCCATCTTTACAATGAGCAGTTCTTC.

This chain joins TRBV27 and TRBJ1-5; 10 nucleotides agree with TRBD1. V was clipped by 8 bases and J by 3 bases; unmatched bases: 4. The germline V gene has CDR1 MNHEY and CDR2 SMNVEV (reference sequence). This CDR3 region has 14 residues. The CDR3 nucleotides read TGTGCCAGCGGGGACAGGGGCGTCAATCAGCCCCAGCATTTT. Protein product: CASGDRGVNQPQHF.

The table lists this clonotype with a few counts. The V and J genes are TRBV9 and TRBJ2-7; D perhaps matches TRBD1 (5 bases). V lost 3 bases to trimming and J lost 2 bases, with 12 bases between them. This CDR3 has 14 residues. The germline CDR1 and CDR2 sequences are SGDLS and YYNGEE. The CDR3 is CASSAGHGAYEQYF. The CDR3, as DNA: TGTGCCAGCAGCGCCGGACACGGTGCCTACGAGCAGTACTTC.

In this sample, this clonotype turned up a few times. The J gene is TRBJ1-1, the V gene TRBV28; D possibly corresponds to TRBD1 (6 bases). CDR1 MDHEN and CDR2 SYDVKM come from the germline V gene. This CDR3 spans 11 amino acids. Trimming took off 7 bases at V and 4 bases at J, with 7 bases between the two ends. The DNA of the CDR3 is TGTGCCAGCAAGGGGGTCACTGAAGCTTTCTTT. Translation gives CASKGVTEAFF.

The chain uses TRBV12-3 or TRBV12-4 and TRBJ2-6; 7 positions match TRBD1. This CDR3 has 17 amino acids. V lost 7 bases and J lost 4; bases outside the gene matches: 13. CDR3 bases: TGTGCCAGCACCCCCGGCCAGGGGGTTAGAGGGGCCAACGTCCTGACTTTC. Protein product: CASTPGQGVRGANVLTF.

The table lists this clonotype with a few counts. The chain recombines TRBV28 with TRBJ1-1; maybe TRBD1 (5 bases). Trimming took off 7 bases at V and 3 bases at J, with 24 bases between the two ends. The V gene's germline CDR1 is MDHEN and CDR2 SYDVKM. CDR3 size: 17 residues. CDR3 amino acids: CASTPAAGEMGDTEAFF. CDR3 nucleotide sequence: TGTGCCAGCACCCCTGCGGCGGGGGAAATGGGGGACACTGAAGCTTTCTTT.

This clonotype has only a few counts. The CDR3 DNA sequence: TGTGCCAGCAGGGACAGGGGTAATTCACCCCTCCACTTT. Protein: CASRDRGNSPLHF. The chain carries TRBV28 and TRBJ1-6, with 9 bases matching TRBD1. V shed 6 bases, J shed 6 bases, and the junction held 0 bases outside the gene matches. CDR1 and CDR2 (germline): MDHEN, SYDVKM. CDR3 length equals 13 residues.

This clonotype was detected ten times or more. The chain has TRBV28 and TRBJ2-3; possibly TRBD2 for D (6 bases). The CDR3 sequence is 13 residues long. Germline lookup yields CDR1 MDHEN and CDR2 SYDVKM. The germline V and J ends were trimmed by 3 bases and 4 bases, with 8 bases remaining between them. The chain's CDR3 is CASSLEGADTQYF. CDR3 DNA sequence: TGTGCCAGCAGTTTGGAGGGAGCAGATACGCAGTATTTT.

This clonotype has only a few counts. The CDR3 here is CASSPGQYNEQFF. The DNA for the CDR3 is TGTGCCAGCAGCCCGGGACAATACAATGAGCAGTTCTTC. The J gene is TRBJ2-1, the V gene TRBV9; a possible D gene is TRBD1 (6 bases). Between the trimmed V and J ends, which lost 4 bases and 4 bases, there was a span of 9 bases. Looked up from germline, CDR1 is SGDLS and CDR2 is YYNGEE. The CDR3 totals 13 residues.

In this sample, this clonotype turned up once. DNA of the CDR3: TGTGCCAGCAGCTCAGGGGGCTCCGCCACAGATACGCAGTATTTT. Amino acids: CASSSGGSATDTQYF. This chain connects TRBV3-1 to TRBJ2-3; 8 bases agree with TRBD1. Unmatched junction bases numbered 6, after V lost 5 bases and J lost 2 bases. CDR1 LGHDT and CDR2 YNNKEL come from the germline V gene (reference sequence). The CDR3 runs 15 residues.

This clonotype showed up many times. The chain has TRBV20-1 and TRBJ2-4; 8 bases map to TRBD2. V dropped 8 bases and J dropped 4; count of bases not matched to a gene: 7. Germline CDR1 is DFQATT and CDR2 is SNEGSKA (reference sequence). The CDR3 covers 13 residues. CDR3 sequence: CSSGGAPKNIQYF. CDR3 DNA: TGCAGTTCGGGAGGGGCCCCTAAAAACATTCAGTACTTC.

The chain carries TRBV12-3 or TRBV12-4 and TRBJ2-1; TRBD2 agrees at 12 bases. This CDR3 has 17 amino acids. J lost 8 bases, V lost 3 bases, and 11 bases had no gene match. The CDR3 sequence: CASSFGVLAGGFHEQFF. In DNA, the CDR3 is TGTGCCAGCAGTTTCGGGGTACTAGCGGGAGGATTTCATGAGCAGTTCTTC.

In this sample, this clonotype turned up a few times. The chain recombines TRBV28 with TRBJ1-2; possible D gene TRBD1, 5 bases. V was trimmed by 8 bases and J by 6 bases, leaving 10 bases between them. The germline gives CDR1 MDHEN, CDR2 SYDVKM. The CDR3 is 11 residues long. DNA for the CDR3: TGTGCCAGCTTGGGGGGGGATGGCTACACCTTC. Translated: CASLGGDGYTF.

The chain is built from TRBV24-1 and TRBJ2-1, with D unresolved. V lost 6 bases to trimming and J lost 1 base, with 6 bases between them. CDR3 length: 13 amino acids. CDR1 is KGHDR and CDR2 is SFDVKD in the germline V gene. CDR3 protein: CATSTESYNEQFF. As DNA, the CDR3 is TGTGCCACCAGTACCGAGTCCTACAATGAGCAGTTCTTC.